These T cell receptor beta chains were read from a single sample in a study of blood T cell repertoires in COVID-19. The data were produced by immunoSEQ multiplex PCR, yet TCRdb's version contains in-frame clones alone and is incomplete. This sample yields a few hundred thousand clones, of which around nine tenths are seen a single time; 5.5% to 7.5% belongs to the top ten. The material sequenced was peripheral blood. Source of these receptors: a woman in her sixties or seventies with active or convalescent COVID-19. The CDR3 runs from the conserved cysteine through the conserved F or W. Fields, in order: V gene, J gene, clone size, D gene, CDR3 DNA, CDR3 protein. A D gene is named only where the DNA matches it firmly. Expanded clones are given a class, and other clones once, few, many or no size at all.

>TRBV3-1/TRBV3-2|TRBJ1-1|-|TRBD1
TGTGCCAGCAGCCATGGACAGGGGACTGAAGCTTTCTTT
CASSHGQGTEAFF
>TRBV15|TRBJ2-2|-|TRBD1
TGTGCCACCAGCAGAGCCGGGACAGGGATATCCGGGGAGCTGTTTTTT
CATSRAGTGISGELFF
>TRBV10-3|TRBJ2-3|-|TRBD2
TGTGCCATCAGTGCGTTAGCGGGGGGGGATACGCAGTATTTT
CAISALAGGDTQYF
>TRBV6-5|TRBJ1-1|few|-
TGTGCCAGCAGTTACGAAGGGGTGATTACTGAAGCTTTCTTT
CASSYEGVITEAFF
>TRBV3-1/TRBV3-2|TRBJ2-7|-|TRBD1
TGTGCCAGCAGCCAAGCACAGGGGGCTTACGAGCAGTACTTC
CASSQAQGAYEQYF
>TRBV6-2/TRBV6-3|TRBJ2-7|-|-
TGTGCCAGCAGTTACTCGAAAATCTACTACGAGCAGTACTTC
CASSYSKIYYEQYF
>TRBV3-1/TRBV3-2|TRBJ1-1|once|-
TGTGCCAGCAGCCAAGAGGGGTTGGAGGTTGAAGCTTTCTTT
CASSQEGLEVEAFF
>TRBV7-9|TRBJ2-2|once|TRBD1
TGTGCCACAGGACAGGGGGGGAACACCGGGGAGCTGTTTTTT
CATGQGGNTGELFF
>TRBV7-8|TRBJ1-4|-|-
TGTGCCAGCAGCGCGAGGGCCAACTATGCGGAAAAACTGTTTTTT
CASSARANYAEKLFF
>TRBV7-2|TRBJ2-7|-|TRBD1
TGTGCCAGCAGCTTACAGGGACAGGGTCGGTTCGAGCAGTACTTC
CASSLQGQGRFEQYF
>TRBV24-1|TRBJ2-1|-|-
TGTGCCACCAGTGATGGTAGTGGTGAGCAGTTCTTC
CATSDGSGEQFF
>TRBV10-1|TRBJ1-4|-|-
TGCGCCAGCAGTGAGACCGTCGGGGTCTCTCCGGAAAAACTGTTTTTT
CASSETVGVSPEKLFF
>TRBV7-3|TRBJ1-1|-|-
TGTGCCAGCAGCGCCGGGGGGGACACCTCCTACACTGAAGCTTTCTTT
CASSAGGDTSYTEAFF
>TRBV6-6|TRBJ1-2|-|-
TGTGCCAGCATTCTGCTCGGGGGCTATGGCTACACCTTC
CASILLGGYGYTF
>TRBV29-1|TRBJ1-5|once|TRBD1
TGCAGCGTAATACAGGGGGATCAGCCCCAGCATTTT
CSVIQGDQPQHF
>TRBV10-3|TRBJ1-5|-|-
TGTGCCATCAGTGAGTCGACTCGGGGTCAGCCCCAGCATTTT
CAISESTRGQPQHF
>TRBV11-2|TRBJ2-7|-|-
TGTGCCAGCAGCTCACAGCGGCTTGGCGAGCAGTACTTC
CASSSQRLGEQYF
>TRBV11-3|TRBJ2-6|-|-
TGTGCCAGCAGCTTAGACGGTCATGAGGGCAACGTCCTGACTTTC
CASSLDGHEGNVLTF
>TRBV7-2|TRBJ2-7|-|TRBD1
TGTGCCAGCAGCTTAACGGCCGGGACAGGCTACGAGCAGTACTTC
CASSLTAGTGYEQYF
>TRBV4-3|TRBJ1-1|-|-
TGCGCCAGCAGCCAAGGCCCCCCCAGGGGAACTTCGTTGGACACTGAAGCTTTCTTT
CASSQGPPRGTSLDTEAFF
>TRBV6-5|TRBJ1-6|once|TRBD1
TGTGCCAGCAGTTCCCCAGGGGGCCCTAATTCACCCCTCCACTTT
CASSSPGGPNSPLHF
>TRBV15|TRBJ1-5|-|-
TGTGCCACCAGCGCCGACAGGCCTTATAGCAATCAGCCCCAGCATTTT
CATSADRPYSNQPQHF
>TRBV6-5|TRBJ1-4|-|TRBD1
TGTGCCAGCAGATCGACAGGGAGAGGGGAAAAACTGTTTTTT
CASRSTGRGEKLFF
>TRBV19|TRBJ2-1|-|-
TGTGCCAGTAGTATATTACAGGGTGAGCAGTTCTTC
CASSILQGEQFF
>TRBV2|TRBJ2-6|-|-
TGTGCCAGCAGTGTTAGGACAGTCGAATCTGGGGCCAACGTCCTGACTTTC
CASSVRTVESGANVLTF
>TRBV7-2|TRBJ1-1|-|-
TGTGCCAGCAGCACTCAGGGTGTCACTGAAGCTTTCTTT
CASSTQGVTEAFF
>TRBV5-5|TRBJ1-3|-|-
TGTGCCAGCAGCCTGGTCTCGGGAAACACCATATATTTT
CASSLVSGNTIYF
>TRBV27|TRBJ1-2|-|TRBD1
TGTGCCAGCAGTTTAACCCTTGCCGGACAGGGGAGCTATGGCTACACCTTC
CASSLTLAGQGSYGYTF
>TRBV7-6|TRBJ2-7|once|-
TGTGCCAGCAGCTTAGGGACAAAGTACGAGCAGTACTTC
CASSLGTKYEQYF
>TRBV5-1|TRBJ1-4|-|TRBD1
TGCGCCAGCAGCCCGCCGACAGGGGGTGGGGAAAAACTGTTTTTT
CASSPPTGGGEKLFF
>TRBV6-5|TRBJ1-2|-|-
TGTGCCAGCAGTTACAACAGGGCCTCATATGGCTACACCTTC
CASSYNRASYGYTF
>TRBV6-5|TRBJ1-6|-|-
TGTGCCAGCGGGAGGGGGGGGGACAATTCACCCCTCCACTTT
CASGRGGDNSPLHF
>TRBV18|TRBJ1-2|-|TRBD1
TGTGCCAGCTCACCTCAGGACAGGGAGTCAGACTACACCTTC
CASSPQDRESDYTF
>TRBV21-1|TRBJ1-4|few|-
TGTGCCAGTTGTGCGGGGCTTTGGGGAAAACTGTTTTTT
CASCAGLWGKLFF
>TRBV5-1|TRBJ1-4|-|-
TGCGCCAGCAGCTTGGGGGCTAACAAGGAAAAACTGTTTTTT
CASSLGANKEKLFF
>TRBV18|TRBJ1-3|-|-
TGTGCCAGCTCACCACCAACGGCTGGAAACACCATATATTTT
CASSPPTAGNTIYF
>TRBV6-2/TRBV6-3|TRBJ1-5|-|-
TGTGCCAGCAGCCCCACAGGTTCTAATCAGCCCCAGCATTTT
CASSPTGSNQPQHF
>TRBV18|TRBJ1-2|-|TRBD1
TGTGCCAGCTCACTCCTAGGACAGGGCGGCGGCTACACCTTC
CASSLLGQGGGYTF
>TRBV12-3/TRBV12-4|TRBJ1-4|few|-
TGTGCCAGCTTGGGCAGGGGTGAAAAACTGTTTTTT
CASLGRGEKLFF
>TRBV4-2|TRBJ1-5|-|-
TGTGCCAGCAGCCCCCAGGGTGGGGATAATCAGCCCCAGCATTTT
CASSPQGGDNQPQHF
>TRBV5-1|TRBJ1-2|-|TRBD1
TGCGCCAGCAGCTCGGGACAGTCCAACTATGGCTACACCTTC
CASSSGQSNYGYTF
>TRBV6-5|TRBJ1-1|-|-
TGTGCCAGCGGGGGACTCTTACGGGACACTGAAGCTTTCTTT
CASGGLLRDTEAFF
>TRBV7-8|TRBJ1-5|once|-
TGTGCCAGCAGCTTAGGTCTTGATCAGCCCCAGCATTTT
CASSLGLDQPQHF
>TRBV7-7|TRBJ2-2|-|TRBD1
TGTGCCAGCAGCGCCCGGACAGGCACCGGGGAGCTGTTTTTT
CASSARTGTGELFF
>TRBV24-1|TRBJ1-1|-|-
TGTGCCACCCAGTCGTTACGGGACACTGAAGCTTTCTTT
CATQSLRDTEAFF
>TRBV6-5|TRBJ2-5|-|-
TGCGCCTGCCCTTTGGACAGTCTTAGACAAGAGACCCAGTACTTC
CACPLDSLRQETQYF
>TRBV10-3|TRBJ1-5|-|TRBD1
TGTGCCACAGGGGACAGATTGAATCAGCCCCAGCATTTT
CATGDRLNQPQHF
>TRBV3-1/TRBV3-2|TRBJ2-2|-|TRBD2
TGTGCCAGCAGCCCCCGACCACTTAGCGGGGGGAACACCGGGGAGCTGTTTTTT
CASSPRPLSGGNTGELFF
>TRBV3-1/TRBV3-2|TRBJ1-5|-|-
TGTGCCAGCCGTCCCCCGCACAGGGTTAATCAGCCCCAGCATTTT
CASRPPHRVNQPQHF
>TRBV6-2/TRBV6-3|TRBJ1-5|few|-
TGTGCCAGCAGTTACTCCGGACAAAGCAATCAGCCCCAGCATTTT
CASSYSGQSNQPQHF
>TRBV7-9|TRBJ1-4|-|-
TGTGCCAGCAGCTTAGTTTCCGGGACCGCCGGGGGAGATGAAAAACTGTTTTTT
CASSLVSGTAGGDEKLFF
>TRBV4-1|TRBJ2-2|-|TRBD1
TGCGCCAGCAGCGAGGGACAGACGAACACCGGGGAGCTGTTTTTT
CASSEGQTNTGELFF
>TRBV10-3|TRBJ1-5|-|-
TGTGCCATCAGTGAGGGGGCCGAGAGCAATCAGCCCCAGCATTTT
CAISEGAESNQPQHF
>TRBV4-3|TRBJ1-1|once|-
TGCGCCAGCAGCCAGCCAGGGTTTCCTGAAGCTTTCTTT
CASSQPGFPEAFF
>TRBV5-1|TRBJ1-2|-|-
TGCGCCAGCAGCTTGCGGGGGAACTATGGCTACACCTTC
CASSLRGNYGYTF
>TRBV4-3|TRBJ2-3|-|-
TGCGCCAGCAGCCAAGACCGGGGAACAGATACGCAGTATTTT
CASSQDRGTDTQYF
>TRBV11-3|TRBJ2-3|-|TRBD2
TGTGCCAGCAGCTTAGGGGCGGGGGGGACAGATACGCAGTATTTT
CASSLGAGGTDTQYF